Each of the 24 T cell receptor beta chains below was sequenced from the same sample in a study of T cell repertoires in cytomegalovirus infection. TCRdb analysed the reads with MiXCR anew, one entry per CDR3 protein. In the table there are about a million distinct CDR3 sequences, about 33% of which are singletons. Their target antigens are unknown. Sequenced here: cultured CD8+ T cells from PBMCs, sampled from culture after CMV antigen stimulation. These receptors came from a human donor in good health (CMV status not recorded). Some clones in this sample may be carry-over from other donors' samples.

This clonotype appeared a few times. The chain carries TRBV6-5 and TRBJ1-3, with 7 bases lining up with TRBD1. This CDR3 is built from 16 residues. Germline-derived CDR1 and CDR2 are MNHEY and SVGAGI. The ends lost 2 bases at V and 1 base at J; junction bases unmatched: 5. The CDR3 here is CASSYHGTASGNTIYF. In DNA form, the CDR3 reads TGTGCCAGCAGTTACCATGGGACAGCTTCTGGAAACACCATATATTTT.

This chain joins TRBV4-3 and TRBJ1-1, with D perhaps matching TRBD1 (6 bases). V was trimmed by 0 bases and J by 4 bases, leaving 15 bases between them. The CDR3 is 16 amino acids. The germline gives CDR1 LGHNA, CDR2 YSLEER. This CDR3 reads CASSQEGIPGVTEAFF. The CDR3, as DNA: TGCGCCAGCAGCCAAGAGGGGATACCAGGGGTCACTGAAGCTTTCTTT.

This clonotype has at least ten counts. The chain uses TRBV7-6 and TRBJ1-2; a weak D match, TRBD1 (6 bases). From germline, CDR1 is SGHVS and CDR2 FNYEAQ. The V end lost 5 bases, the J end lost 6 bases, and 22 bases lay between the germline ends. CDR3 length: 16 residues. This CDR3 is CASSQSSRKGEDGYTF. The CDR3 nucleotides read TGTGCCAGCAGCCAATCGAGTCGTAAGGGGGAGGATGGCTACACCTTC.

This clonotype was seen many times. V usage is TRBV7-8 and J usage is TRBJ2-1; D unclear. This CDR3 comprises 14 residues. CDR1 and CDR2 (germline): SGHVS, FQNEAQ. V lost 5 bases and J 8 bases, leaving 16 bases between the germline ends. CDR3 in amino acids: CASSAILSADEQFF. The CDR3 nucleotides read TGTGCCAGCAGCGCGATTCTATCGGCTGATGAGCAGTTCTTC.

The sample holds a few counts of this clonotype. This chain links TRBV2 with TRBJ1-3; 8 nucleotides align to TRBD1. The germline V gene encodes CDR1 SNHLY and CDR2 FYNNEI. V lost 0 bases, J lost 0 bases, and 7 bases stayed unmatched. CDR3 length: 18 residues. The CDR3 loop reads CASSEALVGQGSGNTIYF. CDR3 DNA: TGTGCCAGCAGTGAAGCGCTGGTAGGACAGGGCTCTGGAAACACCATATATTTT.

This rearrangement joins TRBV15 to TRBJ2-1; 7 nucleotides agree with TRBD2. The germline gives CDR1 LNHNV, CDR2 YYDKDF (reference sequence). The CDR3 extends over 15 amino acids. The junction had 2 bases not matched to a gene; V was cut back by 0 bases and J by 3 bases. The CDR3 coding sequence is TGTGCCACCAGCAGAGAGAGCGGGGTCTACAATGAGCAGTTCTTC. Translated, it gives CATSRESGVYNEQFF. The complete variable domain, with remaining parts taken from reference TRBV15 and TRBJ2-1, reads DAMVIQNPRYQVTQFGKPVTLSCSQTLNHNVMYWYQQKSSQAPKLLFHYYDKDFNNEADTPDNFQSRRPNTSFCFLDIRSPGLGDTAMYLCATSRESGVYNEQFFGPGTRLTVL.

The sample holds many counts of this clonotype. This sequence joins TRBV7-2 and TRBJ1-3; D gene uncertain. The CDR3 is 14 amino acids. The V gene's germline CDR1 is SGHTA and CDR2 FQGNSA. The V gene lost 5 bases and the J gene lost 0 bases, with 8 bases spanning the gap. The CDR3, as DNA: TGTGCCAGCAGCACCCTAAACTCTGGAAACACCATATATTTT. Translation gives CASSTLNSGNTIYF.

This chain links TRBV20-1 with TRBJ2-1; 8 nucleotides line up with TRBD2. V shed 6 bases, J shed 7 bases, and the junction held 8 bases outside the gene matches. CDR1 DFQATT and CDR2 SNEGSKA come from the germline V gene (reference sequence). This CDR3 spans 13 amino acids. CDR3 in DNA: TGCAGTGCCGAAGGGGAGCGGGGGAATGAGCAGTTCTTC. It specifies CSAEGERGNEQFF.

The rearrangement uses TRBV9 and TRBJ1-6, with 8 nucleotides matching TRBD1. The length of the CDR3 is 15 residues. The trim removed 4 bases at V and 8 bases at J, leaving 8 bases unmatched. Germline assignment: CDR1 SGDLS and CDR2 YYNGEE. The CDR3 DNA sequence: TGTGCCAGCAGCACCACCGGGACAGGCCATTCACCCCTCCACTTT. Its protein product is CASSTTGTGHSPLHF.

This clonotype has more than one count but fewer than ten. V and J are TRBV2 and TRBJ2-5, with 7 bases aligning to TRBD1. V shed 3 bases and J 1 base; nucleotides not matched to a gene: 2. This CDR3 is built from 14 residues. Germline CDR1 reads SNHLY; CDR2 reads FYNNEI. CDR3 sequence: CASSEGQFQETQYF. The CDR3 bases are TGTGCCAGCAGTGAGGGACAGTTCCAAGAGACCCAGTACTTC.

V and J are TRBV4-3 and TRBJ2-2, with D possibly TRBD1 on 6 matching bases. Germline lookup yields CDR1 LGHNA and CDR2 YSLEER. Trimming pared 3 bases from V and 4 bases from J, leaving 21 bases between. The CDR3 is made up of 18 amino acids. In nucleotides, the CDR3 is TGCGCCAGCAGCCATCTCCCCGACAGGCTGCTGGGCACCGGGGAGCTGTTTTTT. Translated: CASSHLPDRLLGTGELFF.

This clonotype occurred a few times. The V call is TRBV9, the J call TRBJ2-2; no clear D. The CDR3 has 11 residues. From germline, CDR1 is SGDLS and CDR2 YYNGEE. V gave up 5 bases and J gave up 8 bases, with 7 bases separating them. The CDR3 region is CASRLQGELFF. CDR3 DNA sequence: TGTGCCAGCAGATTACAGGGGGAGCTGTTTTTT.

V usage is TRBV4-1 and J usage is TRBJ1-4, with 9 bases identical to TRBD1. This CDR3 is 17 amino acids long. Germline assignment: CDR1 MGHRA and CDR2 YSYEKL. Trimming removed 1 base from V and 3 bases from J; junction bases left unmatched: 6. The CDR3 nucleotides are TGCGCCAGCAGCCAAGTAAGGGACAGGGTTTCTAATGAAAAACTGTTTTTT. This encodes CASSQVRDRVSNEKLFF.

This chain links TRBV29-1 with TRBJ1-6; a weak D match, TRBD1 (5 bases). Germline V gene lookup returns CDR1 SQVTM and CDR2 ANQGSEA. The V end was cut by 4 bases, the J end by 10 bases, with 11 bases between. This CDR3 spans 12 amino acids. This CDR3 reads CSVGGGESPLHF. For the CDR3, the DNA is TGCAGCGTTGGCGGGGGGGAGTCACCCCTCCACTTT.

The rearrangement uses TRBV5-6 and TRBJ2-5, with 8 bases matching TRBD2. J was trimmed by 4 bases and V by 0 bases; bases with no gene match: 8. The CDR3 runs to 16 residues. From germline, CDR1 is SGHDT and CDR2 YYEEEE. DNA for the CDR3: TGTGCCAGCAGCTTGGAACCCCTAGCGGGTGGAGAGACCCAGTACTTC. Protein product: CASSLEPLAGGETQYF.

This clonotype was seen only a few times. The chain carries TRBV28 and TRBJ2-3, with a weak D call TRBD2 (5 bases). Germline V gene data show CDR1 as MDHEN and CDR2 as SYDVKM. There are 17 residues in the CDR3. V shed 2 bases and J shed 6 bases, with 21 bases lying between them. The chain's CDR3 is CASSLRASRFSFDTQYF. The CDR3 nucleotides are TGTGCCAGCAGTTTAAGGGCTAGCCGTTTTTCATTTGATACGCAGTATTTT.

This clonotype came up many times. The V gene is TRBV7-8, the J gene TRBJ1-2; D remains unclear. Germline-derived CDR1 and CDR2 are SGHVS and FQNEAQ. The V and J ends lost 1 base and 4 bases respectively, with 7 bases between them. CDR3 size: 13 residues. The CDR3 bases are TGTGCCAGCAGCTTAGATGTCGGCTATGGCTACACCTTC. It specifies CASSLDVGYGYTF.

The table lists this clonotype with a few counts. The gene calls are TRBV7-9 and TRBJ2-7, with TRBD1 matching 7 bases. J was trimmed by 5 bases and V by 0 bases; bases with no gene match: 4. The CDR3 length is 14 residues. Germline values: CDR1 SEHNR, CDR2 FQNEAQ (reference sequence). The DNA for the CDR3 is TGTGCCAGCAGCTTAGCTAGTCAGGGGGACGAGCAGTACGTC. It encodes CASSLASQGDEQYV.

This clonotype was recorded a few times. J is TRBJ2-7 and V is TRBV19; TRBD1 matches 8 bases. Germline V CDR1 and CDR2: LNHDA, SQIVND (reference sequence). V lost 4 bases and J lost 4; bases outside the gene matches: 9. The CDR3 sequence is 15 residues long. The CDR3 reads CASSTTGEASYEQYF. In DNA, the CDR3 is TGTGCCAGTAGTACGACAGGGGAAGCTTCGTACGAGCAGTACTTC.

Details on this clonotype: A clone one base away is much larger, so this may be a read error. The chain recombines TRBV7-2 with TRBJ2-5; D might be TRBD1 (6 bases). The CDR3 is made up of 16 amino acids. Germline lookup yields CDR1 SGHTA and CDR2 FQGNSA. The CDR3 is CASSSPGTSELETQNF. For the CDR3, the DNA is TGTGCCAGCAGCTCCCCAGGGACAAGTGAATTGGAGACCCAGAACTTC.

The J gene is TRBJ1-1, the V gene TRBV7-3; the match to TRBD1 covers 10 bases. CDR3 length: 13 residues. Germline loops: CDR1 SGHTA, CDR2 FQGTGA. V shed 4 bases, J shed 11 bases, and the junction held 7 bases outside the gene matches. The CDR3 DNA reads as TGTGCCAGCAGCTCCGGGACAGGGGATTGGGCTTTCTTT. Amino acids: CASSSGTGDWAFF.

In its sample, this clonotype was seen many times. The chain employs TRBV7-9 and TRBJ2-7, with a weak D call TRBD1 (6 bases). The germline V and J ends were trimmed by 5 bases and 4 bases, with 12 bases remaining between them. The germline V gene encodes CDR1 SEHNR and CDR2 FQNEAQ (reference sequence). The CDR3 spans 13 residues. Here the CDR3 reads CASSPNDRYEQYF. CDR3 DNA sequence: TGTGCCAGCAGCCCCAACGACAGGTACGAGCAGTACTTC.

The chain couples TRBV14 to TRBJ2-7; TRBD1 aligns across 7 bases. CDR1 and CDR2 from the germline V gene are SGHDN and FVKESK. The CDR3 sequence is 17 residues long. With 0 bases clipped from V and 0 bases from J, the junction kept 8 bases outside the gene matches. CDR3 bases: TGTGCCAGCAGCCAAGATCCCTGGGACAGCGACTCCTACGAGCAGTACTTC. This encodes CASSQDPWDSDSYEQYF.

This clonotype occurred a few times. The chain carries TRBV25-1 and TRBJ1-2, with D maybe TRBD1 (6 bases). The CDR3 contains 16 residues. Germline CDR1 reads MGHDK; CDR2 reads SYGVNS. V dropped 1 base and J dropped 4 bases, with 16 bases sitting between them. The CDR3 region is CASSELGGAESYGYTF. CDR3 nucleotides: TGTGCCAGCAGTGAATTGGGGGGGGCAGAGAGCTATGGCTACACCTTC.